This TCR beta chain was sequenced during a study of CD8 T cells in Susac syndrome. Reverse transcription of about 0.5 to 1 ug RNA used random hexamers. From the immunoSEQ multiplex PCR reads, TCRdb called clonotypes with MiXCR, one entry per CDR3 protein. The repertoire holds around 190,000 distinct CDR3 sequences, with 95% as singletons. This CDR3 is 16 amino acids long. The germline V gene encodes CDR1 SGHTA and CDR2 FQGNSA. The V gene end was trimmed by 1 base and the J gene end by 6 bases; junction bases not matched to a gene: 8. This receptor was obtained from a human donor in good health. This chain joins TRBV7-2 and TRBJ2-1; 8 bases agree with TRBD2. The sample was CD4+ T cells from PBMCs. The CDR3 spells CASSLEGLAGLNEQFF. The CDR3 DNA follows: TGTGCCAGCAGCTTAGAAGGGCTAGCGGGCCTCAATGAGCAGTTCTTC.